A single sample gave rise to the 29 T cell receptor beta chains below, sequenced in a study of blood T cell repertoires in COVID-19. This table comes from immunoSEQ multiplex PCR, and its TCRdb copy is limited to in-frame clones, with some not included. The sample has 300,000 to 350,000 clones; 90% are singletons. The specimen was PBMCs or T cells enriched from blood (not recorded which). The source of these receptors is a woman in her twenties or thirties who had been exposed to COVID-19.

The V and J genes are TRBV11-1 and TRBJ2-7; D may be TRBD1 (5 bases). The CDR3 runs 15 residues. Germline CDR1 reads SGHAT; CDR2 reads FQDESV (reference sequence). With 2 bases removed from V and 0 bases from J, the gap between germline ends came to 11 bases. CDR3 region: CASSLLLGRSYEQYF. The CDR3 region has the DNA TGTGCCAGCAGCTTACTTCTGGGGCGCTCCTACGAGCAGTACTTC. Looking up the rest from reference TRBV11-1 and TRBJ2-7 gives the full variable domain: EAEVAQSPRYKITEKSQAVAFWCDPISGHATLYWYRQILGQGPELLVQFQDESVVDDSQLPKDRFSAERLKGVDSTLKIQPAELGDSAMYLCASSLLLGRSYEQYFGPGTRLTVT.

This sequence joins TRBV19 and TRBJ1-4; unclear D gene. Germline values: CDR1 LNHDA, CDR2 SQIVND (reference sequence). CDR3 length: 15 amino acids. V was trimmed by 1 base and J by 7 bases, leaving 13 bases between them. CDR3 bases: TGTGCCAGTAGTATAGTGCGGGAGAAGAGTGAAAAACTGTTTTTT. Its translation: CASSIVREKSEKLFF.

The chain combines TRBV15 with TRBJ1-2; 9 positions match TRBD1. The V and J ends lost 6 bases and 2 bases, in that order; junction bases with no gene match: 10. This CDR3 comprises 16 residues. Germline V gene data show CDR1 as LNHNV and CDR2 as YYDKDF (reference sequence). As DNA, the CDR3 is TGTGCCACCAGAAAAAGGGGACAGGGTAGAAACTATGGCTACACCTTC. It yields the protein CATRKRGQGRNYGYTF.

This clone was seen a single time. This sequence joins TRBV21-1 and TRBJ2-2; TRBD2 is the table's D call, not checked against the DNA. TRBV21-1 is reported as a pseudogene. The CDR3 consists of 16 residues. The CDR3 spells CASSKGETTSPGELFF. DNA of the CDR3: TGTGCCAGCAGCAAAGGAGAGACTACGAGCCCCGGGGAGCTGTTTTTT.

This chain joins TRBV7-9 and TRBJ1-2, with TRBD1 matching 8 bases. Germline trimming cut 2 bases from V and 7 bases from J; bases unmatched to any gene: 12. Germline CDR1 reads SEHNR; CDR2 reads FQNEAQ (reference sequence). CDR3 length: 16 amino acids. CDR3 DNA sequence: TGTGCCAGCAGCTTACCCAGGTTACAGGGGGAGCGTGGCTACACCTTC. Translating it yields CASSLPRLQGERGYTF.

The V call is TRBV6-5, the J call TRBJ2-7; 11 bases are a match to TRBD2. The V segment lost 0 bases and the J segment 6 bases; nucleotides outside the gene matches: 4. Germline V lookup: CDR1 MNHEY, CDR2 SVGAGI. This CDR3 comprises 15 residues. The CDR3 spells CASSYSRTSGFEQYF. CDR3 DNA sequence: TGTGCCAGCAGTTACTCCCGGACTAGCGGGTTCGAGCAGTACTTC.

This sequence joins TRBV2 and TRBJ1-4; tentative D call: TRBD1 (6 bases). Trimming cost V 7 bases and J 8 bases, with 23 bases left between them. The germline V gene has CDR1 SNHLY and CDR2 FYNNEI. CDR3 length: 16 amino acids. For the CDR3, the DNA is TGTGCCAGCACATCTCGGGGGGCCGGTTCGAAAGAAAAACTGTTTTTT. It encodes CASTSRGAGSKEKLFF. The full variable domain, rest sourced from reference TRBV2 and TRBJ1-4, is EPEVTQTPSHQVTQMGQEVILRCVPISNHLYFYWYRQILGQKVEFLVSFYNNEISEKSEIFDDQFSVERPDGSNFTLKIRSTKLEDSAMYFCASTSRGAGSKEKLFFGSGTQLSVL.

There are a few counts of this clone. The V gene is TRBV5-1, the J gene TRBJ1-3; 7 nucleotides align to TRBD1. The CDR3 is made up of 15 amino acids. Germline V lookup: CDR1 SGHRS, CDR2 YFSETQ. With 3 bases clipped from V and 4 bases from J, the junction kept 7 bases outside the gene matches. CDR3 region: CASSSGQARGNTIYF. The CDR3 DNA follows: TGCGCCAGCAGCTCAGGACAGGCGAGAGGAAACACCATATATTTT. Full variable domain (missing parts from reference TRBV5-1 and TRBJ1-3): KAGVTQTPRYLIKTRGQQVTLSCSPISGHRSVSWYQQTPGQGLQFLFEYFSETQRNKGNFPGRFSGRQFSNSRSEMNVSTLELGDSALYLCASSSGQARGNTIYFGEGSWLTVV.

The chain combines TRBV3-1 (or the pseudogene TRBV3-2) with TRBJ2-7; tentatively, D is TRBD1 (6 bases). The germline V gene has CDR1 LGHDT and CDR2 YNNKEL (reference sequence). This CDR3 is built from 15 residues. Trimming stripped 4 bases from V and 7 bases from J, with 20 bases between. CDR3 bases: TGTGCCAGCAGCCTCATAAGGGGGACAACTGGGGAGCAGTACTTC. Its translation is CASSLIRGTTGEQYF.

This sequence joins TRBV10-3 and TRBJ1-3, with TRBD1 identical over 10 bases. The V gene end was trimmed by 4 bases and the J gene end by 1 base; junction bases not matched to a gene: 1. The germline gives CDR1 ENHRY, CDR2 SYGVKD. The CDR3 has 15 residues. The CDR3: CAISGQGASGNTIYF. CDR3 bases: TGTGCCATCAGTGGACAGGGGGCTTCTGGAAACACCATATATTTT.

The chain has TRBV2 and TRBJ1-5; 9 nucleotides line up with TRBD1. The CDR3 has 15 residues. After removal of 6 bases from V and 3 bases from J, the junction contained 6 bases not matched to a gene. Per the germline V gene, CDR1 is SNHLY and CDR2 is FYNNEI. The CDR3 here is CASRLDRGNNQPQHF. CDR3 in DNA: TGTGCCAGCAGACTGGACAGGGGAAACAATCAGCCCCAGCATTTT.

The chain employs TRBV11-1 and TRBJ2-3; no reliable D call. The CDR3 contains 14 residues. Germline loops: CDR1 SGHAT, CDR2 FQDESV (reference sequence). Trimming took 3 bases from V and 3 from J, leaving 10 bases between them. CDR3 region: CASSFPGATDTQYF. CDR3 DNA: TGTGCCAGCAGCTTCCCTGGAGCGACAGATACGCAGTATTTT.

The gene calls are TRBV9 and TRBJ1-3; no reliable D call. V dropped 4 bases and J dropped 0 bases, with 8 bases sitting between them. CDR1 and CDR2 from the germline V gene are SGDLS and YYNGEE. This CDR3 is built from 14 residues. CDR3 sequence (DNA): TGTGCCAGCAGCTTGTTAGACTCTGGAAACACCATATATTTT. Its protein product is CASSLLDSGNTIYF. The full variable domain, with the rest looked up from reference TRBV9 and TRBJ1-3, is DSGVTQTPKHLITATGQRVTLRCSPRSGDLSVYWYQQSLDQGLQFLIQYYNGEERAKGNILERFSAQQFPDLHSELNLSSLELGDSALYFCASSLLDSGNTIYFGEGSWLTVV.

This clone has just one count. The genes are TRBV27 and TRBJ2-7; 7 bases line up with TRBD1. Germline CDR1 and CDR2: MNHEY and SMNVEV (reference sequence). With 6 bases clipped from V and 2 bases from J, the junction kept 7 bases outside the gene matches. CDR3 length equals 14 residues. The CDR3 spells CASRPGQSTYEQYF. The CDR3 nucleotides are TGTGCCAGCAGACCGGGACAGAGCACCTACGAGCAGTACTTC.

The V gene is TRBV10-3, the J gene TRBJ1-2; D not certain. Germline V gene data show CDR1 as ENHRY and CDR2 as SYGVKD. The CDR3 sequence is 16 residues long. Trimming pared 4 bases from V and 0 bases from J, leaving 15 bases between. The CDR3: CAISGGKSGTNYGYTF. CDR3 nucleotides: TGTGCCATCAGTGGCGGGAAAAGTGGAACTAACTATGGCTACACCTTC.

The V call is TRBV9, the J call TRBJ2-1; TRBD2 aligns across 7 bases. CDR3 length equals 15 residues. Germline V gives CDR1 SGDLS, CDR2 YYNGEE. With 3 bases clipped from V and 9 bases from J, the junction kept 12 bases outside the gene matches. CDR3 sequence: CASSEPGLTVGEQFF. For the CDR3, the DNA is TGTGCCAGCAGCGAACCGGGACTAACAGTTGGTGAGCAGTTCTTC. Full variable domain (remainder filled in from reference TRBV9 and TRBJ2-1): DSGVTQTPKHLITATGQRVTLRCSPRSGDLSVYWYQQSLDQGLQFLIQYYNGEERAKGNILERFSAQQFPDLHSELNLSSLELGDSALYFCASSEPGLTVGEQFFGPGTRLTVL.

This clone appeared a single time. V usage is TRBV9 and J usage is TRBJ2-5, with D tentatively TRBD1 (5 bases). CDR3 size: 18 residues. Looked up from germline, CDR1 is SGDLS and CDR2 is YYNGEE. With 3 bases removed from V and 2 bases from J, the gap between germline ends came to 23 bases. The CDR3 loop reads CASSDVAGCNHIQETQYF. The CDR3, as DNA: TGTGCCAGCAGCGATGTGGCAGGGTGTAACCACATTCAAGAGACCCAGTACTTC.

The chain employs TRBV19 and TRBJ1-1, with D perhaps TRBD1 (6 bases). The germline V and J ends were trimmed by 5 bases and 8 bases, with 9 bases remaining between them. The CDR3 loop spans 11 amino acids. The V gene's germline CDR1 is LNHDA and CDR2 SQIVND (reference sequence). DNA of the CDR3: TGTGCCAGTAGTGCACAGGGAGAAGCTTTCTTT. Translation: CASSAQGEAFF.

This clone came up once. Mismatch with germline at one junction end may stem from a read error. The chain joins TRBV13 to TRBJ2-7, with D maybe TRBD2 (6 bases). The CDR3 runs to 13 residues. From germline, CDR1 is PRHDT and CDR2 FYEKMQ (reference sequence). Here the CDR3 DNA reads TGTGCCAGCACCGAGGAGGGCTCCCACGAGCAGTACTTC. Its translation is CASTEEGSHEQYF. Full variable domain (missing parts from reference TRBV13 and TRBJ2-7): AAGVIQSPRHLIKEKRETATLKCYPIPRHDTVYWYQQGPGQDPQFLISFYEKMQSDKGSIPDRFSAQQFSDYHSELNMSSLELGDSALYFCASTEEGSHEQYFGPGTRLTVT.

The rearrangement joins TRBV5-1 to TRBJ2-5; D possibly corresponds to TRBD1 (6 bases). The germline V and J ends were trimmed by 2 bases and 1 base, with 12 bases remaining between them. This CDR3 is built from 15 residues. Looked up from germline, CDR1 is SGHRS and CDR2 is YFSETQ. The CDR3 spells CASSFSNRAQETQYF. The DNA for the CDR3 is TGCGCCAGCAGCTTTTCCAACAGGGCCCAAGAGACCCAGTACTTC.

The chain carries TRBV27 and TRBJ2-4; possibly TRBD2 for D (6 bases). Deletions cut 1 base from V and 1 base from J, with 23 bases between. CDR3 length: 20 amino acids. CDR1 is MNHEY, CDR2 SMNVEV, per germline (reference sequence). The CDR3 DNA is TGTGCCAGCAGTTTATTCCCACCGGGGGAATTTGGGGCGGCCAAAAACATTCAGTACTTC. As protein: CASSLFPPGEFGAAKNIQYF.

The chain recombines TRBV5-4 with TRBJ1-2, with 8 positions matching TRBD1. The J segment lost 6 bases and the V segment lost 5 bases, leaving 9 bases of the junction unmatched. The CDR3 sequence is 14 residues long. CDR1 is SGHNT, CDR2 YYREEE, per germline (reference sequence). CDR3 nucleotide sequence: TGTGCCAGCAGACCCACAGGGGGGAAGAATGGCTACACCTTC. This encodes CASRPTGGKNGYTF.

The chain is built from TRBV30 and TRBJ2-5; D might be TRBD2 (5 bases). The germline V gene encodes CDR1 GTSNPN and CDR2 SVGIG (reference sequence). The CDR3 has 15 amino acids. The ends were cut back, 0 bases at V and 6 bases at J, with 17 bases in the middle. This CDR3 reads CAWSVQPSLRKTQYF. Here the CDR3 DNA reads TGTGCCTGGAGTGTACAGCCTAGCCTGAGGAAGACCCAGTACTTC.

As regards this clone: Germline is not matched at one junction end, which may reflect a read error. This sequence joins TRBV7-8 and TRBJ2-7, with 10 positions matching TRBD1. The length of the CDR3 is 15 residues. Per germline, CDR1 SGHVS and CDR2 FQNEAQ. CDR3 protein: CANSLERTGGGEQYF. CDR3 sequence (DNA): TGTGCCAACAGCTTAGAGCGGACAGGGGGAGGCGAGCAGTACTTC.

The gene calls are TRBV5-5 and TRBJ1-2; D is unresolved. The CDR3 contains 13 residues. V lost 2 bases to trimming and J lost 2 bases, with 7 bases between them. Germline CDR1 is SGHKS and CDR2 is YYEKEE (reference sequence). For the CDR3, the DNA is TGTGCCAGCAGCTTAAAATCGAACTATGGCTACACCTTC. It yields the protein CASSLKSNYGYTF.

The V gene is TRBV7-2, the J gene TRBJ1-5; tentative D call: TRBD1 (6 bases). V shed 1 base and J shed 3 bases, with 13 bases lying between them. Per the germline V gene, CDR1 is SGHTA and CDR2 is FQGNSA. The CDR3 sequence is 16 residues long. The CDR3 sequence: CASSLGVQGLNQPQHF. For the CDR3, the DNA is TGTGCCAGCAGCTTAGGCGTCCAGGGGCTCAATCAGCCCCAGCATTTT.

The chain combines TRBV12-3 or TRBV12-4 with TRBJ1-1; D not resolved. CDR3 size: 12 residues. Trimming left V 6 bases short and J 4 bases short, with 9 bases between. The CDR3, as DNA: TGTGCCAGCAGGGTAGGGAGCACTGAAGCTTTCTTT. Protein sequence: CASRVGSTEAFF.

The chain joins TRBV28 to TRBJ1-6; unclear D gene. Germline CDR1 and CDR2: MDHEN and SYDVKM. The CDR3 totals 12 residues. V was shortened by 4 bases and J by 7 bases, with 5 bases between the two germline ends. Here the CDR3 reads CASSSINSPLHF. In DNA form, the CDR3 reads TGTGCCAGCAGTTCCATCAATTCACCCCTCCACTTT.

The CDR3 here is CASSLVGTGIYSNQPQHF. The CDR3 DNA follows: TGTGCCAGCAGCTTAGTAGGGACAGGGATTTATAGCAATCAGCCCCAGCATTTT. The chain is built from TRBV7-9 and TRBJ1-5, with 9 bases lining up with TRBD1. Trimming cost V 1 base and J 0 bases; bases outside gene matches: 7. The CDR3 consists of 18 residues. Looked up from germline, CDR1 is SEHNR and CDR2 is FQNEAQ (reference sequence).